This T cell receptor beta chain came from a study of blood T cell repertoires in COVID-19. As for the study in general: Samples came from the United States, Italy and Spain, spanning acute and convalescent COVID-19. PBMCs, B-cell-depleted T cells, or T cells provided the cDNA or gDNA that made up the material.

The CDR3 has 13 amino acids. V shed 2 bases and J shed 4 bases, with 6 bases lying between them. CDR1 and CDR2 from the germline V gene are SEHNR and FQNEAQ (reference sequence). TCRdb's table, derived via immunoSEQ multiplex PCR, lists solely in-frame clones and lacks some. The table lists 150,000 to 200,000 clones, around 85% of them singletons. The chain employs TRBV7-9 and TRBJ2-1; D is ambiguous. The source material was peripheral blood. This TCR was sampled from a man aged 45-60 years with active or convalescent COVID-19. CDR3 DNA sequence: TGTGCCAGCAGCTTACTCGGTTACAATGAGCAGTTCTTC. The encoded protein is CASSLLGYNEQFF.